The 26 T cell receptor beta chains below were found in one sample sequenced in a study of CD8 T cells in ankylosing spondylitis. Each CDR3 protein gets one entry after TCRdb re-called the 5' RACE reads with MiXCR. The data show some 27,000 distinct CDR3 sequences, 5.3% seen once. The material sequenced was blood, either unsorted or a sorted T cell fraction (not recorded which). The receptors here all came from a female donor with ankylosing spondylitis or in good health (not recorded which).

This clonotype was counted many times. This sequence joins TRBV9 and TRBJ1-4; D not certain. The CDR3 consists of 13 residues. Germline V gene sequence: CDR1 SGDLS, CDR2 YYNGEE. V lost 0 bases, J lost 7 bases, and 7 bases lay in between. This CDR3 reads CASSVGGPEKLFF. CDR3 nucleotides: TGTGCCAGCAGCGTAGGAGGACCTGAAAAACTGTTTTTT.

This clonotype was seen only a few times. This chain connects TRBV9 to TRBJ2-7, with 11 bases fitting TRBD1. The CDR3 is made up of 15 amino acids. The V segment lost 0 bases and the J segment 7 bases; nucleotides outside the gene matches: 6. From germline, CDR1 is SGDLS and CDR2 YYNGEE. The CDR3 DNA follows: TGTGCCAGCAGCGTAGAGGGGACAGGGGGTGGTGAGCAGTACTTC. Its translation: CASSVEGTGGGEQYF.

There are many counts of this clonotype. This chain links TRBV9 with TRBJ2-7; no reliable D call. Trimming removed 2 bases at V and 1 base at J, with 4 bases between. The CDR3 is made up of 12 amino acids. In germline, CDR1 is SGDLS, CDR2 YYNGEE. DNA for the CDR3: TGTGCCAGCAGCGTTGGATCCTACGAGCAGTACTTC. Its protein is CASSVGSYEQYF.

This clonotype was counted ten times or more. The J gene is TRBJ1-2, the V gene TRBV9, with D possibly matching TRBD1 (5 bases). The CDR3 runs 16 residues. V gave up 0 bases and J gave up 2 bases, with 14 bases separating them. Germline V gives CDR1 SGDLS, CDR2 YYNGEE. The CDR3 DNA is TGTGCCAGCAGCGTAGATGATAGGGGAGGAAACTATGGCTACACCTTC. It is translated as CASSVDDRGGNYGYTF.

In this sample, this clonotype turned up many times. The rearrangement uses TRBV9 and TRBJ2-1, with a tentative D call TRBD2 (5 bases). Germline V gene lookup returns CDR1 SGDLS and CDR2 YYNGEE. The CDR3 runs to 12 residues. Deletions cut 3 bases from V and 7 bases from J, with 8 bases between. The chain's CDR3 is CASSATGNEQFF. The CDR3 DNA is TGTGCCAGCAGCGCGACGGGGAATGAGCAGTTCTTC.

There are many counts of this clonotype. The chain employs TRBV9 and TRBJ1-1; possibly TRBD1 for D (6 bases). The CDR3 has 14 residues. V lost 4 bases and J lost 4, with 14 bases in between. From germline, CDR1 is SGDLS and CDR2 YYNGEE. This CDR3 reads CASSPRQEPTEAFF. CDR3 sequence (DNA): TGTGCCAGCAGCCCGAGACAGGAGCCCACTGAAGCTTTCTTT.

This clonotype was observed at least ten times. This chain connects TRBV9 to TRBJ2-3; TRBD1 agrees at 7 bases. This CDR3 is 17 amino acids long. Trimming removed 0 bases from V and 5 bases from J; junction bases left unmatched: 12. Germline values: CDR1 SGDLS, CDR2 YYNGEE. The CDR3 spells CASSVEALRDSGDTQYF. DNA of the CDR3: TGTGCCAGCAGCGTAGAAGCCCTCCGGGACAGCGGAGATACGCAGTATTTT.

This clonotype appeared many times. V usage is TRBV9 and J usage is TRBJ2-7; 7 bases map to TRBD2. The CDR3 is 16 residues long. Germline trimming cut 4 bases from V and 3 bases from J; bases unmatched to any gene: 13. CDR1 SGDLS and CDR2 YYNGEE come from the germline V gene. CDR3: CASSSRRASGLYEQYF. The CDR3, as DNA: TGTGCCAGCAGCTCCCGGAGGGCTAGCGGCCTCTACGAGCAGTACTTC.

This clonotype was seen ten or more times. The V call is TRBV9, the J call TRBJ2-3, with D hard to call. The CDR3 contains 14 residues. Per the germline V gene, CDR1 is SGDLS and CDR2 is YYNGEE. Trimming stripped 3 bases from V and 2 bases from J, with 10 bases between. CDR3 DNA: TGTGCCAGCAGCGCGGCACGAGACACAGATACGCAGTATTTT. Its protein is CASSAARDTDTQYF.

This clonotype came up a few times. A much larger clone lies one base from this, so it may be a read error. V usage is TRBV9 and J usage is TRBJ2-2; D remains unclear. The germline gives CDR1 SGDLS, CDR2 YYNGEE. V gave up 1 base and J gave up 5 bases, with 0 bases separating them. CDR3 size: 11 residues. The CDR3: CASSVTGELFF. The CDR3 bases are TGTGCCAGCAGCGTAACCGGGGAGCTGTTTTTT.

In this sample, this clonotype turned up a few times. The chain combines TRBV9 with TRBJ1-6, with unresolved D. The CDR3 is 13 residues long. CDR1 SGDLS and CDR2 YYNGEE come from the germline V gene. Trimming left V 4 bases short and J 7 bases short, with 9 bases between. For the CDR3, the DNA is TGTGCCAGCAGCTGGAAGGTAAATTCACCCCTCCACTTT. Protein sequence: CASSWKVNSPLHF.

This CDR3 is CASSSAARGQETQYF. Written as DNA, the CDR3 is TGTGCCAGCTCCTCTGCAGCACGGGGGCAAGAGACCCAGTACTTC. V usage is TRBV9 and J usage is TRBJ2-5, with a possible D match to TRBD2 (6 bases). CDR1 and CDR2 (germline): SGDLS, YYNGEE. V lost 7 bases and J lost 2, with 18 bases in between. The CDR3 loop spans 15 amino acids.

At least ten counts were recorded for this clonotype. The DNA for the CDR3 is TGTGCCAGCAGCGTCACAGGGTTGGATAATTCACCCCTCCACTTT. This sequence encodes CASSVTGLDNSPLHF. The chain combines TRBV9 with TRBJ1-6, with D possibly TRBD1 on 6 matching bases. The ends were cut back, 2 bases at V and 5 bases at J, with 11 bases in the middle. Per the germline V gene, CDR1 is SGDLS and CDR2 is YYNGEE. This CDR3 comprises 15 residues.

This clonotype showed up many times. V is TRBV9 and J is TRBJ2-5, with D possibly being TRBD1 (6 bases). Germline CDR1 SGDLS, CDR2 YYNGEE. This CDR3 is 13 amino acids long. Trimming took 3 bases from V and 5 from J, leaving 11 bases between them. The CDR3 reads CASSADQGETQYF. CDR3 nucleotides: TGTGCCAGCAGCGCTGACCAGGGGGAGACCCAGTACTTC.

The gene calls are TRBV9 and TRBJ2-1, with 10 bases that match TRBD2. Looked up from germline, CDR1 is SGDLS and CDR2 is YYNGEE. J gave up 8 bases and V 0 bases, and 8 bases lay outside the gene matches. The CDR3 totals 16 residues. The CDR3 loop reads CASSVDLAGAKYEQFF. The DNA for the CDR3 is TGTGCCAGCAGCGTAGACCTAGCGGGAGCGAAGTATGAGCAGTTCTTC.

This clonotype has at least ten counts. In nucleotides, the CDR3 is TGTGCCAGCAGCGTAGGGCTAGCGAATGAGCAGTTCTTC. Amino acid sequence: CASSVGLANEQFF. The V gene is TRBV9, the J gene TRBJ2-1; D may be TRBD2 (6 bases). Germline V gene lookup returns CDR1 SGDLS and CDR2 YYNGEE. The CDR3 extends over 13 amino acids. Trimming left V 0 bases short and J 7 bases short, with 8 bases between.

This clonotype has ten or more counts. The rearrangement joins TRBV9 to TRBJ1-3, with 7 bases that match TRBD1. The CDR3 extends over 16 amino acids. The junction had 3 bases not matched to a gene; V was cut back by 0 bases and J by 0 bases. CDR1 SGDLS and CDR2 YYNGEE come from the germline V gene. This CDR3 reads CASSVADRDSGNTIYF. For the CDR3, the DNA is TGTGCCAGCAGCGTAGCTGACAGGGACTCTGGAAACACCATATATTTT.

Of note for this clonotype: This may arise from a read error, as a much more abundant clone is one base away. The CDR3 does not close with the conserved phenylalanine or tryptophan, likely indicating a read error. The chain uses TRBV9 and TRBJ2-1, with a weak D call TRBD2 (6 bases). The V end was cut by 2 bases, the J end by 2 bases, with 23 bases between. Germline CDR1 is SGDLS and CDR2 is YYNGEE. The CDR3 has 19 amino acids. CDR3 residues: CASSVLGSRGGMTYNEQFS. The CDR3 DNA reads TGTGCCAGCAGCGTGCTTGGTTCTCGGGGCGGGATGACCTACAATGAGCAGTTCTCC.

This clonotype was seen repeatedly, ten times or more. This chain uses TRBV9 with TRBJ2-2, with D perhaps given as TRBD1 or TRBD2 (6 bases each). V was shortened by 4 bases and J by 0 bases, with 13 bases between the two germline ends. The germline V gene encodes CDR1 SGDLS and CDR2 YYNGEE. CDR3 size: 16 residues. The CDR3 nucleotides read TGTGCCAGCAGCATAGAGGGGGGCCCGAACACCGGGGAGCTGTTTTTT. Protein: CASSIEGGPNTGELFF.

This clonotype was seen at least ten times. The V call is TRBV9, the J call TRBJ2-3; no clear D. The germline gives CDR1 SGDLS, CDR2 YYNGEE. Deletions cut 0 bases from V and 1 base from J, with 9 bases between. CDR3 length equals 15 residues. The CDR3 DNA reads TGTGCCAGCAGCGTAGCTGGCATTCGCACAGATACGCAGTATTTT. This encodes CASSVAGIRTDTQYF.

At least ten counts were recorded for this clonotype. The genes are TRBV9 and TRBJ2-7; D is possibly TRBD2 (5 bases). Germline V lookup: CDR1 SGDLS, CDR2 YYNGEE. Trimming removed 4 bases from V and 6 bases from J, with 14 bases in between. The CDR3 totals 13 residues. The DNA for the CDR3 is TGTGCCAGCAGCCCAAGCGGTGGGCTCGAGCAGTACTTC. It encodes CASSPSGGLEQYF.

This clonotype was counted ten times or more. The gene calls are TRBV9 and TRBJ1-6; no clear D. With 2 bases removed from V and 1 base from J, the gap between germline ends came to 1 base. Germline CDR1 SGDLS, CDR2 YYNGEE. The CDR3 sequence is 13 residues long. The CDR3 protein is CASSVSYNSPLHF. For the CDR3, the DNA is TGTGCCAGCAGCGTTTCCTATAATTCACCCCTCCACTTT.

This clonotype was found a few times. The genes are TRBV9 and TRBJ2-1; D may be TRBD2 (6 bases). Trimming stripped 2 bases from V and 3 bases from J, with 18 bases between. Germline V gene lookup returns CDR1 SGDLS and CDR2 YYNGEE. The CDR3 contains 17 residues. The CDR3 nucleotides are TGTGCCAGCAGCGTCGGAGCGGGTAAAGCCTACTACAATGAGCAGTTCTTC. Its protein is CASSVGAGKAYYNEQFF.

This clonotype was seen at least ten times. The chain has TRBV9 and TRBJ2-2, with a possible D match to TRBD1 (6 bases). CDR1 and CDR2 from the germline V gene are SGDLS and YYNGEE. The CDR3 covers 16 residues. V lost 3 bases and J lost 2, with 14 bases in between. The CDR3 sequence: CASSATRTVNTGELFF. CDR3 sequence (DNA): TGTGCCAGCAGCGCCACAAGGACAGTTAACACCGGGGAGCTGTTTTTT.

Written as DNA, the CDR3 is TGTGCCAGCAGCGTAGCGCAGTTCCCCTACAATGAGCAGTTCTTC. Amino acids: CASSVAQFPYNEQFF. The rearrangement uses TRBV9 and TRBJ2-1, with D uncertain. Trimming left V 0 bases short and J 2 bases short, with 9 bases between. This CDR3 is built from 15 residues. Germline V CDR1 and CDR2: SGDLS, YYNGEE.

This clonotype was counted at least ten times. V gene TRBV9 combines with J gene TRBJ1-2, with TRBD1 identical over 10 bases. The V and J ends lost 3 bases and 2 bases, in that order; junction bases with no gene match: 7. The germline gives CDR1 SGDLS, CDR2 YYNGEE. The CDR3 totals 16 residues. The CDR3 loop is CASSAPQTGGNYGYTF. As DNA, the CDR3 is TGTGCCAGCAGCGCCCCTCAGACAGGGGGCAACTATGGCTACACCTTC.